Shown below are 14 T cell receptor beta chains from a single sample sequenced in a study of T cell responses to AZD1222 COVID-19 vaccine. TCRdb keeps only in-frame clones here, not all; method: immunoSEQ multiplex PCR. The sample has about 140,000 clones; more than 85% are singletons. The sequenced sample was peripheral blood, obtained on day 0 of AZD1222 vaccination. The receptors were sampled from an adult in good health.

The chain recombines TRBV6-5 with TRBJ2-7; D is undetermined. Germline-derived CDR1 and CDR2 are MNHEY and SVGAGI. This CDR3 contains 15 residues. Trimming took off 7 bases at V and 0 bases at J, with 16 bases between the two ends. CDR3 in amino acids: CASTYPTLGSYEQYF. DNA of the CDR3: TGTGCCAGCACATATCCTACCTTGGGCTCCTACGAGCAGTACTTC.

This chain joins TRBV24-1 and TRBJ2-5; D call uncertain. V lost 2 bases and J lost 3, with 9 bases in between. The CDR3 runs to 14 residues. Germline-derived CDR1 and CDR2 are KGHDR and SFDVKD. DNA of the CDR3: TGTGCCACCAGTGATTCTGCCGTGAAAGAGACCCAGTACTTC. As protein: CATSDSAVKETQYF.

The V call is TRBV28, the J call TRBJ1-2; no reliable D call. CDR1 is MDHEN, CDR2 SYDVKM, per germline. V was trimmed by 3 bases and J by 5 bases, leaving 10 bases between them. The CDR3 has 13 residues. CDR3 loop: CASSLHSPYGYTF. Here the CDR3 DNA reads TGTGCCAGCAGTTTGCACAGCCCTTATGGCTACACCTTC.

The rearrangement uses TRBV30 and TRBJ2-7; 12 positions agree with TRBD2. Germline V CDR1 and CDR2: GTSNPN, SVGIG (reference sequence). V gave up 3 bases and J gave up 6 bases; unmatched junction bases: 6. The CDR3 has 14 amino acids. The CDR3 loop is CAWSRTSGTFEQYF. As DNA, the CDR3 is TGTGCCTGGAGCCGGACTAGCGGGACCTTCGAGCAGTACTTC.

The chain carries TRBV28 and TRBJ1-2, with D hard to call. The CDR3 runs 13 residues. CDR1 is MDHEN and CDR2 is SYDVKM in the germline V gene. The germline V and J ends were trimmed by 6 bases and 4 bases, with 12 bases remaining between them. For the CDR3, the DNA is TGTGCCAGCAGCGCCGGACGGCTCTATGGCTACACCTTC. Translated, it gives CASSAGRLYGYTF.

The chain uses TRBV2 and TRBJ2-1; 11 bases map to TRBD2. Germline V gene sequence: CDR1 SNHLY, CDR2 FYNNEI. The ends lost 6 bases at V and 0 bases at J; junction bases unmatched: 4. The CDR3 has 16 residues. This CDR3 reads CASRRGLAASYNEQFF. CDR3 nucleotide sequence: TGTGCCAGCAGGAGGGGACTAGCGGCCTCCTACAATGAGCAGTTCTTC.

The V call is TRBV11-2, the J call TRBJ2-3; 8 bases fit TRBD2. V was pared by 1 base and J by 4 bases, with 7 bases of the junction left unmatched. Per the germline V gene, CDR1 is SGHAT and CDR2 is FQNNGV. This CDR3 is built from 16 residues. This CDR3 reads CASSLGTSRVADTQYF. The CDR3 DNA reads TGTGCCAGCAGCTTAGGGACTAGCAGGGTCGCAGATACGCAGTATTTT.

The chain uses TRBV5-1 and TRBJ2-1; 9 bases agree with TRBD1. V dropped 4 bases and J dropped 10; count of bases not matched to a gene: 21. This CDR3 is 18 amino acids long. CDR1 is SGHRS, CDR2 YFSETQ, per germline. The CDR3 reads CASSQHDRGSWRALEQFF. As DNA, the CDR3 is TGCGCCAGCAGCCAACACGACAGGGGGAGTTGGCGGGCGTTGGAGCAGTTCTTC.

The chain combines TRBV6-6 with TRBJ1-6; D remains unclear. The CDR3 covers 14 residues. V lost 6 bases, J lost 8 bases, and 14 bases lay in between. Germline V gives CDR1 MNHNY, CDR2 SVGAGI (reference sequence). The CDR3 region has the DNA TGTGCCAGCAGATATCCGGGCCCACATTCACCCCTCCACTTT. Translation: CASRYPGPHSPLHF.

The chain recombines TRBV7-8 with TRBJ1-2; TRBD1 aligns across 7 bases. The junction had 12 bases not matched to a gene; V was cut back by 5 bases and J by 6 bases. Germline V gene sequence: CDR1 SGHVS, CDR2 FQNEAQ. The CDR3 contains 15 residues. The CDR3 DNA follows: TGTGCCAGCAGCCCCGCAGGGGGGAGGAAAAATGGCTACACCTTC. Amino acids: CASSPAGGRKNGYTF.

This chain connects TRBV28 to TRBJ1-4, with TRBD1 identical over 10 bases. Germline V gene data show CDR1 as MDHEN and CDR2 as SYDVKM. V gave up 5 bases and J gave up 7 bases; unmatched junction bases: 7. CDR3 length: 15 amino acids. The CDR3 DNA sequence: TGTGCCAGCAGTCTAACGGACAGGGGGGGTGAAAAACTGTTTTTT. Amino acids: CASSLTDRGGEKLFF.

The chain links TRBV6-5 to TRBJ2-5; D is unresolved. The germline V gene has CDR1 MNHEY and CDR2 SVGAGI. Trimming removed 4 bases from V and 0 bases from J, with 6 bases in between. This CDR3 spans 13 amino acids. The CDR3 loop is CASSSQNQETQYF. The CDR3 coding sequence is TGTGCCAGCAGTTCACAGAACCAAGAGACCCAGTACTTC.

The chain is built from TRBV6-5 and TRBJ2-2; the D is unclear. Germline V CDR1 and CDR2: MNHEY, SVGAGI. The V gene lost 6 bases and the J gene lost 0 bases, with 5 bases spanning the gap. The CDR3 spans 13 residues. The CDR3 DNA reads TGTGCCAGCAGGCCTTCGAACACCGGGGAGCTGTTTTTT. It is translated as CASRPSNTGELFF.

The DNA for the CDR3 is TGTGCCAGCAGCGTAGGGGACAGCTCTGGAAACACCATATATTTT. Protein sequence: CASSVGDSSGNTIYF. The V call is TRBV9, the J call TRBJ1-3, with TRBD1 matching 7 bases. Germline V gives CDR1 SGDLS, CDR2 YYNGEE. J lost 0 bases, V lost 0 bases, and 0 bases had no gene match. The CDR3 consists of 15 residues.